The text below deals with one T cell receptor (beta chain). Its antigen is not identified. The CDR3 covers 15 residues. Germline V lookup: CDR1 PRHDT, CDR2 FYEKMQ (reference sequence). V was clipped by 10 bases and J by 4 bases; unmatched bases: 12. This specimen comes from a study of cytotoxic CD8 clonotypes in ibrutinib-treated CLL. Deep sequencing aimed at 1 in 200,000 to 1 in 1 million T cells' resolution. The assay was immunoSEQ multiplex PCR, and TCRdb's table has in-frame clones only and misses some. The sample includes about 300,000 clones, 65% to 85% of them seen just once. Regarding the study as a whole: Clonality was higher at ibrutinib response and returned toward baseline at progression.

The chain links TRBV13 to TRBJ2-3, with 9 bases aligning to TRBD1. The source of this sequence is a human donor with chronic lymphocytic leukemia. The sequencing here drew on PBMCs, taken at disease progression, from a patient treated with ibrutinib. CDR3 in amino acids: CATHSRDRAPDTQYF. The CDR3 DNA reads TGTGCCACTCACTCCCGGGACAGGGCACCAGATACGCAGTATTTT.